A single sample gave rise to the 32 T cell receptor beta chains below, sequenced in a study of cytomegalovirus exposure and HLA in healthy donors. With 60 Vbeta and 13 Jbeta primers, the PCR was carried out. Sequencing used immunoSEQ multiplex PCR; TCRdb keeps in-frame clones, though not all of them. The sample yields about 91,000 clones, approximately 69% seen once. The sample consisted of PBMCs. These receptor sequences come from a female donor in good health and CMV-seronegative.

The rearrangement links TRBV6-5 to TRBJ2-7, with D maybe TRBD1 (6 bases). Per germline, CDR1 MNHEY and CDR2 SVGAGI. Trimming shortened V by 5 bases and J by 6 bases, and 11 bases separated the two germline ends. This CDR3 spans 12 amino acids. CDR3 coding DNA: TGTGCCAGCAGTCCGGACAGACGCGAGCAGTACTTC. This sequence encodes CASSPDRREQYF.

In regard to this clone: A junction boundary mismatches the germline segment, possibly from a read error. Other DNA sequences from this sample encode an identical CDR3 as well. The CDR3 protein is CAWNSGDNQPQHF. Here the CDR3 DNA reads TGCGCCTGGAATTCCGGGGACAATCAGCCCCAGCATTTT. The rearrangement uses TRBV30 and TRBJ1-5; D unclear. The length of the CDR3 is 13 residues. Looked up from germline, CDR1 is GTSNPN and CDR2 is SVGIG (reference sequence).

The chain combines TRBV2 with TRBJ1-2; D is undetermined. The CDR3 runs 10 residues. The V gene's germline CDR1 is SNHLY and CDR2 FYNNEI. The germline V and J ends were trimmed by 3 bases and 10 bases, with 6 bases remaining between them. The CDR3 here is CASSEGLYTF. The CDR3 DNA is TGTGCCAGCAGTGAGGGCCTCTACACCTTC.

The V gene is TRBV4-1, the J gene TRBJ2-1; D might be TRBD2 (5 bases). The CDR3 length is 14 residues. Germline V gene lookup returns CDR1 MGHRA and CDR2 YSYEKL. V gave up 1 base and J gave up 3 bases, with 7 bases separating them. This CDR3 reads CASSQGRGYNEQFF. The CDR3 DNA sequence: TGCGCCAGCAGCCAAGGACGGGGCTACAATGAGCAGTTCTTC.

V and J are TRBV6-6 and TRBJ1-2; D remains unclear. The CDR3 totals 16 residues. Germline values: CDR1 MNHNY, CDR2 SVGAGI (reference sequence). With 8 bases removed from V and 2 bases from J, the gap between germline ends came to 21 bases. CDR3 in DNA: TGTGCCAGCCAAGGATATCCCCTGGGCGAAAACTATGGCTACACCTTC. Translation gives CASQGYPLGENYGYTF.

By share, this clone ranks as large. The gene calls are TRBV6-1 and TRBJ2-7; 10 bases match TRBD2. Unmatched junction bases numbered 4, after V lost 2 bases and J lost 0 bases. The V gene's germline CDR1 is MNHNS and CDR2 SASEGT. The CDR3 loop spans 16 amino acids. The CDR3 loop is CASSELAGEGSYEQYF. The CDR3 DNA sequence: TGTGCCAGCAGTGAACTAGCGGGAGAAGGCTCCTACGAGCAGTACTTC.

The chain has TRBV21-1 and TRBJ2-3; the DNA was not compared with TRBD2, the D call given in the table. TRBV21-1 has pseudogene status. CDR3 size: 16 residues. CDR3 region: CASSKGREGRTDTQYF. The DNA for the CDR3 is TGTGCCAGCAGCAAAGGAAGGGAGGGGAGGACAGATACGCAGTATTTT.

The genes are TRBV28 and TRBJ1-2; D uncertain. There are 12 residues in the CDR3. The germline gives CDR1 MDHEN, CDR2 SYDVKM. V was shortened by 5 bases and J by 4 bases, with 8 bases between the two germline ends. The CDR3 DNA sequence: TGTGCCAGCAGTCCAGATATCTATGGCTACACCTTC. It specifies CASSPDIYGYTF.

This clone was seen only a few times. This sequence joins TRBV6-6 and TRBJ2-7, with 9 bases identical to TRBD2. The germline gives CDR1 MNHNY, CDR2 SVGAGI (reference sequence). With V trimmed by 4 bases and J by 9 bases, 16 bases remained unmatched. This CDR3 comprises 16 residues. CDR3 in amino acids: CASSWGLGGREGAQYF. The CDR3 DNA follows: TGTGCCAGCAGTTGGGGTCTGGGGGGGCGGGAGGGAGCGCAGTACTTC.

This clone showed up just a few times. The V gene is TRBV28, the J gene TRBJ2-1, with D perhaps matching TRBD1 (6 bases). Trimming removed 4 bases from V and 6 bases from J, with 16 bases in between. In germline, CDR1 is MDHEN, CDR2 SYDVKM. There are 15 residues in the CDR3. The CDR3 nucleotides are TGTGCCAGCAGTTCCTTCCAACAGGGAATCAATGAGCAGTTCTTC. Its protein product is CASSSFQQGINEQFF.

J is TRBJ2-7 and V is TRBV18, with D possibly being TRBD1 (6 bases). V was trimmed by 4 bases and J by 1 base, leaving 8 bases between them. CDR1 is KGHSH and CDR2 is LQKENI in the germline V gene. This CDR3 has 13 residues. The CDR3 spells CASSQTGSYEQYF. In DNA form, the CDR3 reads TGTGCCAGCTCACAAACAGGGTCCTACGAGCAGTACTTC.

This clone was picked up a small number of times. The J gene is TRBJ1-4, the V gene TRBV18, with TRBD1 matching 12 bases. The CDR3 sequence is 16 residues long. V lost 3 bases to trimming and J lost 3 bases; unmatched junction nucleotides: 2. Germline CDR1 is KGHSH and CDR2 is LQKENI. The chain's CDR3 is CASSPGQGASNEKLFF. CDR3 coding DNA: TGTGCCAGCTCACCGGGACAGGGGGCATCTAATGAAAAACTGTTTTTT.

DNA for the CDR3: TGTGCCAGCGGTAGCGGGGGGGACGCTGGGGCCAACGTCCTGACTTTC. Translated: CASGSGGDAGANVLTF. This sequence joins TRBV6-4 and TRBJ2-6, with 11 bases lining up with TRBD2. With 8 bases clipped from V and 2 bases from J, the junction kept 5 bases outside the gene matches. Germline V gene data show CDR1 as MRHNA and CDR2 as SNTAGT. The CDR3 spans 16 residues.

The chain recombines TRBV6-1 with TRBJ2-5; 9 nucleotides agree with TRBD2. The J call is uncertain, as TRBJ2-7 better fits the DNA end. This CDR3 is 15 amino acids long. CDR1 and CDR2 from the germline V gene are MNHNS and SASEGT. The CDR3 protein is CASTAGGIAYYEQYF. The CDR3 DNA reads as TGTGCCAGCACCGCGGGGGGGATCGCCTACTACGAGCAGTACTTC.

The rearrangement joins TRBV5-8 to TRBJ2-3; TRBD2 aligns across 15 bases. The CDR3 length is 18 residues. V shed 3 bases, J shed 3 bases, and the junction held 8 bases outside the gene matches. CDR1 is SGHTS and CDR2 is YDEGEE in the germline V gene. The CDR3 protein is CASSWGGLAGGRTDTQYF. The CDR3 DNA follows: TGTGCCAGCAGCTGGGGAGGACTAGCGGGGGGGCGAACAGATACGCAGTATTTT.

V usage is TRBV7-2 and J usage is TRBJ2-1, with TRBD2 identical over 8 bases. This CDR3 is 14 amino acids long. The germline gives CDR1 SGHTA, CDR2 FQGNSA. Germline trimming cut 2 bases from V and 5 bases from J; bases unmatched to any gene: 2. Here the CDR3 DNA reads TGTGCCAGCAGCTTACTAGCGGGTAACAATGAGCAGTTCTTC. Its protein product is CASSLLAGNNEQFF.

This clone was counted a few times. The genes are TRBV18 and TRBJ2-7; a weak D match, TRBD1 (6 bases). The CDR3 sequence is 17 residues long. V lost 1 base and J lost 3, with 19 bases in between. Germline V gives CDR1 KGHSH, CDR2 LQKENI. CDR3 amino acids: CASSPQGVVQGGYEQYF. CDR3 in DNA: TGTGCCAGCTCACCACAGGGAGTTGTACAGGGCGGCTACGAGCAGTACTTC.

This clone occurred once. This chain connects TRBV10-3 to TRBJ2-7; 9 bases are shared with TRBD1. The CDR3 has 14 residues. Losses at the gene ends were 6 bases for V and 1 base for J; bases not matched to a gene: 4. Germline values: CDR1 ENHRY, CDR2 SYGVKD. The CDR3 coding sequence is TGTGCCATCAGAGCCGGGACAGGGTCCTACGAGCAGTACTTC. It is translated as CAIRAGTGSYEQYF.

The chain carries TRBV7-2 and TRBJ2-7; D is unresolved. Trimming cost V 3 bases and J 4 bases, with 13 bases left between them. This CDR3 has 14 residues. Germline CDR1 SGHTA, CDR2 FQGNSA. The CDR3 sequence is CASSFLTVGYEQYF. In nucleotides, the CDR3 is TGTGCCAGCAGCTTTTTGACGGTCGGGTACGAGCAGTACTTC.

This rearrangement joins TRBV10-1 to TRBJ2-1; 7 positions match TRBD2. Germline lookup yields CDR1 WNHNN and CDR2 SYGVQD (reference sequence). This CDR3 comprises 15 residues. V lost 6 bases and J lost 3; bases outside the gene matches: 8. For the CDR3, the DNA is TGCGCCAGCAGCCCCAGCGGGAACCTCTACAATGAGCAGTTCTTC. This codes for CASSPSGNLYNEQFF.

This chain uses TRBV5-6 with TRBJ1-1; D might be TRBD1 (5 bases). The CDR3 extends over 11 amino acids. The germline gives CDR1 SGHDT, CDR2 YYEEEE. Trimming left V 4 bases short and J 11 bases short, with 12 bases between. The CDR3 coding sequence is TGTGCCAGCAGCGGGGGGTTGACCGCTTTCTTT. Its translation is CASSGGLTAFF.

The chain couples TRBV6-5 to TRBJ2-7; D is undetermined. V lost 2 bases and J lost 0, with 11 bases in between. CDR3 length: 15 amino acids. Per the germline V gene, CDR1 is MNHEY and CDR2 is SVGAGI. CDR3 sequence (DNA): TGTGCCAGCAGTTACGACTGGCAACACTCCTACGAGCAGTACTTC. As protein: CASSYDWQHSYEQYF.

The V gene is TRBV7-3, the J gene TRBJ2-1; TRBD2 aligns across 12 bases. The trim removed 5 bases at V and 4 bases at J, leaving 6 bases unmatched. Germline V gene data show CDR1 as SGHTA and CDR2 as FQGTGA. The length of the CDR3 is 16 residues. The CDR3 DNA reads TGTGCCAGCAGCCCCGGACTAGCGGGGCCATACAATGAGCAGTTCTTC. Its translation is CASSPGLAGPYNEQFF. Looking up the rest from reference TRBV7-3 and TRBJ2-1 gives the full variable domain: GAGVSQTPSNKVTEKGKYVELRCDPISGHTALYWYRQSLGQGPEFLIYFQGTGAADDSGLPNDRFFAVRPEGSVSTLKIQRTERGDSAVYLCASSPGLAGPYNEQFFGPGTRLTVL.

This clone occurred a few times. V is TRBV11-3 and J is TRBJ1-2; 7 bases agree with TRBD1. With V trimmed by 4 bases and J by 2 bases, 4 bases remained unmatched. Germline V gene sequence: CDR1 SGHNT, CDR2 YENEEA. The CDR3 loop spans 14 amino acids. The CDR3 loop reads CASSSIRGNYGYTF. CDR3 DNA: TGTGCCAGCAGCTCGATCAGGGGGAACTATGGCTACACCTTC.

J is TRBJ2-1 and V is TRBV5-1; D is undetermined. Germline V CDR1 and CDR2: SGHRS, YFSETQ. The CDR3 covers 16 residues. V was trimmed by 1 base and J by 1 base, leaving 12 bases between them. CDR3 in amino acids: CASSLSNSLSYNEQFF. CDR3 in DNA: TGCGCCAGCAGCTTGTCGAACAGTTTGTCCTACAATGAGCAGTTCTTC.

The chain has TRBV27 and TRBJ2-3; a weak D match, TRBD2 (5 bases). The CDR3 extends over 13 amino acids. CDR1 MNHEY and CDR2 SMNVEV come from the germline V gene (reference sequence). Trimming cost V 9 bases and J 4 bases, with 14 bases left between them. In DNA form, the CDR3 reads TGTGCCAGTGGAAGAGGGCCCCCAGATACGCAGTATTTT. It encodes CASGRGPPDTQYF.

The chain recombines TRBV7-9 with TRBJ1-4; D possibly corresponds to TRBD1 (6 bases). The CDR3 totals 12 residues. V dropped 5 bases and J dropped 7 bases, with 8 bases sitting between them. Germline assignment: CDR1 SEHNR and CDR2 FQNEAQ (reference sequence). The CDR3 loop is CASSGDIEKLFF. The CDR3 DNA reads as TGTGCCAGCAGCGGGGACATTGAAAAACTGTTTTTT.

J is TRBJ2-5 and V is TRBV4-1; 9 bases agree with TRBD1. The J call may be incorrect, as the DNA end agrees better with TRBJ2-7. Germline CDR1 and CDR2: MGHRA and YSYEKL. The CDR3 covers 14 residues. The CDR3 DNA reads TGCGCCAGCAGCCCCCCGGGACAGGGCAACGAGCAGTACTTC. It is translated as CASSPPGQGNEQYF.

For the CDR3, the DNA is TGTGCCAGCAGCTTAGCGGGGTCAGCGGGTAACAATGAGCAGTTCTTC. It encodes CASSLAGSAGNNEQFF. The chain recombines TRBV7-8 with TRBJ2-1; tentatively, D is TRBD2 (6 bases). Germline assignment: CDR1 SGHVS and CDR2 FQNEAQ. The CDR3 has 16 residues. V lost 0 bases, J lost 5 bases, and 14 bases lay in between.

The chain combines TRBV27 with TRBJ1-5; D ambiguous. Germline V gene data show CDR1 as MNHEY and CDR2 as SMNVEV (reference sequence). The CDR3 runs to 14 residues. With 6 bases removed from V and 0 bases from J, the gap between germline ends came to 9 bases. CDR3 amino acids: CASSAGGSNQPQHF. The CDR3 DNA follows: TGTGCCAGCAGCGCGGGAGGTAGCAATCAGCCCCAGCATTTT.

The genes are TRBV25-1 and TRBJ1-2; 7 bases are a match to TRBD1. Germline CDR1 is MGHDK and CDR2 is SYGVNS. Trimming cost V 4 bases and J 4 bases; bases outside gene matches: 3. The CDR3 length is 13 residues. The CDR3 sequence: CASSGDSIYGYTF. The CDR3, as DNA: TGTGCCAGCAGTGGGGACAGCATCTATGGCTACACCTTC.

The chain couples TRBV6-5 to TRBJ2-2; 7 bases align to TRBD2. Germline trimming cut 3 bases from V and 8 bases from J; bases unmatched to any gene: 9. The CDR3 contains 15 residues. From germline, CDR1 is MNHEY and CDR2 SVGAGI. Written as DNA, the CDR3 is TGTGCCAGCAGTTATCGGCGGGAGTTTTGGGGGGAGCTGTTTTTT. It is translated as CASSYRREFWGELFF.